The T cell receptor (beta chain) under discussion was sequenced for a study of response to subunit inactivated influenza vaccine. The study, taken as a whole, reports: Authors proposed each seasonal influenza vaccination draws in few new T cells.

MiXCR was run by TCRdb on the RT-PCR reads, yielding one entry per CDR3 protein. The sample has hundreds of thousands of distinct CDR3 sequences, about 8% seen once. This clonotype was counted ten times or more. Its antigen is not identified. Per the germline V gene, CDR1 is LGHNA and CDR2 is YNFKEQ. V was pared by 0 bases and J by 0 bases, with 1 base of the junction left unmatched. This CDR3 comprises 16 residues. The chain has TRBV4-2 and TRBJ1-5, with 8 positions matching TRBD1. The source of this sequence is a man between 45 and 75 years old who received an inactivated influenza vaccine. The material was PBMCs from blood, obtained 23 to 25 months after vaccination. CDR3 loop: CASSQEGTGSNQPQHF. CDR3 bases: TGTGCCAGCAGCCAAGAAGGGACAGGTAGCAATCAGCCCCAGCATTTT.